This TCR beta chain was recovered during a study of cytomegalovirus exposure and HLA in healthy donors. This clone was seen only once. Primers for the PCR totalled 60 Vbeta and 13 Jbeta. The data were produced by immunoSEQ multiplex PCR, yet TCRdb's version contains in-frame clones alone and is incomplete. The sample carries around 150,000 clones, around four fifths recorded once. Trimming took 6 bases from V and 0 from J; bases not matched to a gene: 6. The V gene's germline CDR1 is MNHNS and CDR2 SASEGT. The CDR3 has 15 residues. Sequenced: PBMCs. The rearrangement joins TRBV6-1 to TRBJ1-2; 8 nucleotides line up with TRBD1. The TCR was taken from a man aged 45 to 65 in good health and CMV-seropositive. In DNA, the CDR3 is TGTGCCAGCAGGGTGGGGACAGGACCTAACTATGGCTACACCTTC. It yields the protein CASRVGTGPNYGYTF.